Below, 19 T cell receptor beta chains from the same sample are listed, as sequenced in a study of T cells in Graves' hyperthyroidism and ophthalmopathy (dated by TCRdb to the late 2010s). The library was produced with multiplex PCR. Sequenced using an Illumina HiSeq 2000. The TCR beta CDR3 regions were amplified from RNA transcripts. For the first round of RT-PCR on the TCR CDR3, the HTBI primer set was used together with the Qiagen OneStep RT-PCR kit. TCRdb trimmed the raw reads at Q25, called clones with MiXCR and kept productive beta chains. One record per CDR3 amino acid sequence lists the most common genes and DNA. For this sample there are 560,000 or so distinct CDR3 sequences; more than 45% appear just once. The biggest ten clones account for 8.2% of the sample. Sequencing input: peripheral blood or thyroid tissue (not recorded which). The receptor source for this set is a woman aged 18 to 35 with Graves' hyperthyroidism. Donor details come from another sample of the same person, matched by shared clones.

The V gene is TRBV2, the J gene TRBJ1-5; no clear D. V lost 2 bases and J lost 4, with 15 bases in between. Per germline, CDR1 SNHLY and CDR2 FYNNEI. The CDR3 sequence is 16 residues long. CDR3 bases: TGTGCCAGCAGTGAAAGTCACACACGGAGGAATCAGCCCCAGCATTTT. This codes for CASSESHTRRNQPQHF.

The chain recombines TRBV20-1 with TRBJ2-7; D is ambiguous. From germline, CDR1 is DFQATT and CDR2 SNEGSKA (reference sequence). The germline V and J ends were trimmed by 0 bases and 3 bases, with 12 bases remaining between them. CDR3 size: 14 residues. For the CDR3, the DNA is TGCAGTGCTAGAGATATGACGGAATACTACGAGCAGTACTTC. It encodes CSARDMTEYYEQYF.

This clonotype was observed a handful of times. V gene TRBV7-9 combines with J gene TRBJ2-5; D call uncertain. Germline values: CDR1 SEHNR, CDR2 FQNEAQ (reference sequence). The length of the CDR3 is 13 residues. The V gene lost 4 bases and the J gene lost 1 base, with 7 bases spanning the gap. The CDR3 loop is CASSSPPQETQYF. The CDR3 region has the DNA TGTGCCAGCAGCTCCCCCCCCCAAGAGACCCAGTACTTC. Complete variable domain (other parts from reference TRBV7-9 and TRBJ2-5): DTGVSQNPRHKITKRGQNVTFRCDPISEHNRLYWYRQTLGQGPEFLTYFQNEAQLEKSRLLSDRFSAERPKGSFSTLEIQRTEQGDSAMYLCASSSPPQETQYFGPGTRLLVL.

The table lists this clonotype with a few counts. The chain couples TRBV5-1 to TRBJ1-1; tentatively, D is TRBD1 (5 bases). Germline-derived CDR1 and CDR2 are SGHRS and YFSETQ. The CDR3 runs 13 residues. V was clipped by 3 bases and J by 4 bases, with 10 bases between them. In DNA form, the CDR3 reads TGCGCCAGCAGCTACGGGGACGGCACTGAAGCTTTCTTT. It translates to CASSYGDGTEAFF.

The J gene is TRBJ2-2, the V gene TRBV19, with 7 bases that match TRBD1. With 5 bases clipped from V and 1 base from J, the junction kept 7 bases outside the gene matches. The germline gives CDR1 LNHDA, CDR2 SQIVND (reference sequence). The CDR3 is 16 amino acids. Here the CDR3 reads CASSSDRVENTGELFF. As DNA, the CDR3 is TGTGCCAGTAGTTCCGACAGGGTTGAGAACACCGGGGAGCTGTTTTTT.

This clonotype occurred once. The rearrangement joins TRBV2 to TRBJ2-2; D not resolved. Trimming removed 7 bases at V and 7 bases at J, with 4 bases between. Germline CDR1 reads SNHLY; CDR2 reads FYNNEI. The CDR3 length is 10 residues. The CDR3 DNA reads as TGTGCCAGCAAGGACGGGGAGCTGTTTTTT. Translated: CASKDGELFF.

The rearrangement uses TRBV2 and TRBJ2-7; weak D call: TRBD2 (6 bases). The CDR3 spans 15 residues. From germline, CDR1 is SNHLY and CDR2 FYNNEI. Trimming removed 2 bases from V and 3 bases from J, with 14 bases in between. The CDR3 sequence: CASSEYGTSSYEQYF. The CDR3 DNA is TGTGCCAGCAGTGAATATGGGACTTCAAGCTACGAGCAGTACTTC.

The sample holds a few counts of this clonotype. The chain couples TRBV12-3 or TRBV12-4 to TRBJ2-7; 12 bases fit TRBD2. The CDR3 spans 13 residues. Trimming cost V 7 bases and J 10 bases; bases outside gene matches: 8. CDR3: CASTRTSGTRQYF. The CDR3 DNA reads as TGTGCCAGCACCCGGACTAGCGGGACTCGTCAGTACTTC.

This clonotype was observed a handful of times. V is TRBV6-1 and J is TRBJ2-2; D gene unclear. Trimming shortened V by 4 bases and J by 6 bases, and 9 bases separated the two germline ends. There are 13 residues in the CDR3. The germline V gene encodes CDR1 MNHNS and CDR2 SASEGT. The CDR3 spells CASSAIVSGELFF. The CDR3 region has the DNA TGTGCCAGCAGTGCCATAGTATCCGGGGAGCTGTTTTTT.

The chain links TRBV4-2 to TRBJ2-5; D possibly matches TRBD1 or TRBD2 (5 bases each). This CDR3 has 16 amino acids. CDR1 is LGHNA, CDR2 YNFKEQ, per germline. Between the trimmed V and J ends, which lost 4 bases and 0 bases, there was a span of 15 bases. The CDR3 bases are TGTGCCAGCAGCCCGTCGAACCGGGACCACCAAGAGACCCAGTACTTC. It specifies CASSPSNRDHQETQYF.

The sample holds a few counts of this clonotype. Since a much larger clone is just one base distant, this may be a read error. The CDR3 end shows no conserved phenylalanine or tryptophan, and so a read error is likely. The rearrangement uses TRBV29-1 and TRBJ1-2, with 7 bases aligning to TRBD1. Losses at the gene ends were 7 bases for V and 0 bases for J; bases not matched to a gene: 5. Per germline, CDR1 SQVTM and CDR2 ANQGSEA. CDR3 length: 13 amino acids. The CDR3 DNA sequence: TGCAGCGCGAGACAGGGTTCTAACTATGGCTACACCTCC. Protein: CSARQGSNYGYTS.

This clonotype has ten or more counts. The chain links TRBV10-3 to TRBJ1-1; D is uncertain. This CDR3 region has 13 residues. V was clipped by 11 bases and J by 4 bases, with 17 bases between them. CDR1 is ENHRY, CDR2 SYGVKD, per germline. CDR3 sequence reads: CASSGDLGTEAFF. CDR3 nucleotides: TGTGCCTCGTCGGGTGATTTAGGCACTGAAGCTTTCTTT.

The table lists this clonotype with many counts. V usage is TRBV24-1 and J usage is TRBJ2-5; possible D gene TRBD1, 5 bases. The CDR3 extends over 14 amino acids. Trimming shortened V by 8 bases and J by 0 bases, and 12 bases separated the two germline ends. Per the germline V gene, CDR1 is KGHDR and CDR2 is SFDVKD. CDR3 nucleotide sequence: TGTGCCACCAAAGGGGCCTTTAACCAAGAGACCCAGTACTTC. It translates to CATKGAFNQETQYF.

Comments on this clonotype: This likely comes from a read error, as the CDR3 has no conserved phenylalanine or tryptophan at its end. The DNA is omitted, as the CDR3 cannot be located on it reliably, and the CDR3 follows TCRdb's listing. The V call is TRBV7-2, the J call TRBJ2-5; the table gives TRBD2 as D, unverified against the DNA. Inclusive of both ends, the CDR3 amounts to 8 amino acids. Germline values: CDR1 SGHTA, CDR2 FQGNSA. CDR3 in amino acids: CASSTLAG.

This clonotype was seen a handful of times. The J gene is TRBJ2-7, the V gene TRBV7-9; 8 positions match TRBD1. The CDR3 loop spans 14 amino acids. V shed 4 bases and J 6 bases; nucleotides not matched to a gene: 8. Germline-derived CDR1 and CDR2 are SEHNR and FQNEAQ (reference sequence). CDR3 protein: CASSSGQAASEQYF. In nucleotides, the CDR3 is TGTGCCAGCAGCTCGGGACAGGCCGCATCCGAGCAGTACTTC.

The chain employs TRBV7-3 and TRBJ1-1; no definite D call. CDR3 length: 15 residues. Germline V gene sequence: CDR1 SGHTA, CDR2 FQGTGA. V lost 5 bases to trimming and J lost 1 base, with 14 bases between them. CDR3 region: CASSLLGPGNTEAFF. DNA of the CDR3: TGTGCCAGCAGCCTTCTTGGCCCGGGGAACACTGAAGCTTTCTTT.

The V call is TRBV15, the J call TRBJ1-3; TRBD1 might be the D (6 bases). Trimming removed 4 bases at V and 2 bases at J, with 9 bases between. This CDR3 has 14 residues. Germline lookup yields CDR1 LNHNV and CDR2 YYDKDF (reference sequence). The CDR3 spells CATSKGGTGNTIYF. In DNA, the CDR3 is TGTGCCACCAGCAAAGGGGGGACTGGAAACACCATATATTTT. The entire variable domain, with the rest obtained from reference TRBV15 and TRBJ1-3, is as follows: DAMVIQNPRYQVTQFGKPVTLSCSQTLNHNVMYWYQQKSSQAPKLLFHYYDKDFNNEADTPDNFQSRRPNTSFCFLDIRSPGLGDTAMYLCATSKGGTGNTIYFGEGSWLTVV.

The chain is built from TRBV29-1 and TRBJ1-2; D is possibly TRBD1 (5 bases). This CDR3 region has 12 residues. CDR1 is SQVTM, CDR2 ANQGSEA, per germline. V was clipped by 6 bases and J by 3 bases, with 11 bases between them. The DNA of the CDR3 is TGCAGCGTAGGTCTGGGGGACTATGGCTACACCTTC. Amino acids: CSVGLGDYGYTF.

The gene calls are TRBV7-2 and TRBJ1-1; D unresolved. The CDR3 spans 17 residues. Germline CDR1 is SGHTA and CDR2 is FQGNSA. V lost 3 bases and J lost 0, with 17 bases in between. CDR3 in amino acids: CASSLQAVTAMNTEAFF. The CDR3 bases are TGTGCCAGCAGCTTGCAGGCAGTAACAGCGATGAACACTGAAGCTTTCTTT.